Listed here are 18 T cell receptor beta chains from one sample, sequenced in a study of human T cells and chemical hapten exposure. Time point noted: pre-sensitization, week 0. Treatment in this sample: therapeutic diphenylcyclopropenone sensitization with weekly scalp DPC. TCRdb reprocessed the RACE reads with MiXCR, giving one entry per CDR3 protein. The sample gives 150,000 to 200,000 distinct CDR3 sequences, almost 30% of which show up once; just under 3% is in the top ten. Sequencing was performed on whole blood, taken in connection with sensitization to the hapten diphenylcyclopropenone (DPC). The receptors stem from a woman in her 30s with alopecia areata. Some clones in this sample may be carry-over from other donors' samples.

The chain links TRBV2 to TRBJ1-5, with unresolved D. The CDR3 loop spans 14 amino acids. Trimming stripped 3 bases from V and 0 bases from J, with 6 bases between. Germline CDR1 reads SNHLY; CDR2 reads FYNNEI. CDR3 nucleotides: TGTGCCAGCAGTGATAGGGCTAGCAATCAGCCCCAGCATTTT. Protein: CASSDRASNQPQHF.

This sequence joins TRBV28 and TRBJ2-3; D unclear. Germline V lookup: CDR1 MDHEN, CDR2 SYDVKM. The germline V and J ends were trimmed by 10 bases and 0 bases, with 11 bases remaining between them. This CDR3 spans 13 amino acids. The CDR3 sequence is CATTMRSTDTQYF. The CDR3 DNA reads TGTGCCACCACCATGCGGAGCACAGATACGCAGTATTTT.

The chain combines TRBV5-1 with TRBJ2-1, with 8 bases lining up with TRBD1. Germline V CDR1 and CDR2: SGHRS, YFSETQ. This CDR3 is built from 14 residues. The V gene end was trimmed by 1 base and the J gene end by 7 bases; junction bases not matched to a gene: 4. This CDR3 reads CASSLWDRRNEQFF. The CDR3 DNA is TGCGCCAGCAGCTTGTGGGACAGGAGGAATGAGCAGTTCTTC.

The chain couples TRBV28 to TRBJ2-7; a possible D gene is TRBD1 (6 bases). Trimming removed 2 bases at V and 3 bases at J, with 11 bases between. The germline CDR1 and CDR2 sequences are MDHEN and SYDVKM. This CDR3 region has 14 residues. Here the CDR3 reads CASSLPQGHYEQYF. Written as DNA, the CDR3 is TGTGCCAGCAGTTTACCCCAGGGACACTACGAGCAGTACTTC.

The CDR3 spells CASSGQGLDTEAFF. CDR3 coding DNA: TGCGCCAGCAGCGGACAGGGGCTGGACACTGAAGCTTTCTTT. The chain has TRBV5-1 and TRBJ1-1; TRBD1 agrees at 9 bases. The germline CDR1 and CDR2 sequences are SGHRS and YFSETQ. Unmatched junction bases numbered 4, after V lost 4 bases and J lost 3 bases. The CDR3 length is 14 residues.

The chain joins TRBV11-2 to TRBJ1-1; no clear D gene. The germline CDR1 and CDR2 sequences are SGHAT and FQNNGV. The germline V and J ends were trimmed by 3 bases and 2 bases, with 7 bases remaining between them. The length of the CDR3 is 13 residues. CDR3: CASSFVLNTEAFF. DNA for the CDR3: TGTGCCAGCAGCTTTGTACTAAACACTGAAGCTTTCTTT. The full variable domain, with the rest looked up from reference TRBV11-2 and TRBJ1-1, is EAGVAQSPRYKIIEKRQSVAFWCNPISGHATLYWYQQILGQGPKLLIQFQNNGVVDDSQLPKDRFSAERLKGVDSTLKIQPAKLEDSAVYLCASSFVLNTEAFFGQGTRLTVV.

The chain links TRBV20-1 to TRBJ2-7, with 10 bases that match TRBD2. The CDR3 totals 15 residues. Germline V gene lookup returns CDR1 DFQATT and CDR2 SNEGSKA (reference sequence). V shed 4 bases, J shed 4 bases, and the junction held 10 bases outside the gene matches. The CDR3 here is CSATELGTSVYEQYF. The DNA of the CDR3 is TGCAGTGCTACCGAACTCGGGACTAGCGTTTACGAGCAGTACTTC.

This clonotype has only a few counts. J is TRBJ2-3 and V is TRBV7-2; 7 bases line up with TRBD2. Trimming removed 1 base from V and 0 bases from J; junction bases left unmatched: 4. The CDR3 runs to 16 residues. Germline CDR1 and CDR2: SGHTA and FQGNSA. CDR3 nucleotides: TGTGCCAGCAGCTTAGGGGTACTAGCGAGCACAGATACGCAGTATTTT. As protein: CASSLGVLASTDTQYF.

The V gene is TRBV2, the J gene TRBJ2-1; possible D gene TRBD1, 5 bases. The germline V gene has CDR1 SNHLY and CDR2 FYNNEI. The CDR3 spans 12 residues. Trimming cost V 5 bases and J 3 bases, with 5 bases left between them. The CDR3 nucleotides read TGTGCCAGCAGTACAGGCTACAATGAGCAGTTCTTC. It is translated as CASSTGYNEQFF. Drawing the rest from reference TRBV2 and TRBJ2-1, the complete variable domain is EPEVTQTPSHQVTQMGQEVILRCVPISNHLYFYWYRQILGQKVEFLVSFYNNEISEKSEIFDDQFSVERPDGSNFTLKIRSTKLEDSAMYFCASSTGYNEQFFGPGTRLTVL.

About this clonotype: One end of the junction does not line up with germline, which may come from a read error. The V and J genes are TRBV19 and TRBJ1-5, with TRBD1 matching over 9 bases. Germline V gene sequence: CDR1 LNHDA, CDR2 SQIVND (reference sequence). The CDR3 runs 16 residues. The CDR3 coding sequence is TGTGCCAGTAGTAGAGCGGACAGGGGAGACAATCAGCCCAAGCATTTT. It specifies CASSRADRGDNQPKHF.

The chain recombines TRBV2 with TRBJ1-5; no reliable D call. The CDR3 spans 14 residues. The ends were cut back, 4 bases at V and 3 bases at J, with 10 bases in the middle. Looked up from germline, CDR1 is SNHLY and CDR2 is FYNNEI. This CDR3 is CASSAGLPNQPQHF. The DNA for the CDR3 is TGTGCCAGCAGTGCCGGACTCCCCAATCAGCCCCAGCATTTT. Full variable domain (outside the CDR3, taken from reference TRBV2 and TRBJ1-5): EPEVTQTPSHQVTQMGQEVILRCVPISNHLYFYWYRQILGQKVEFLVSFYNNEISEKSEIFDDQFSVERPDGSNFTLKIRSTKLEDSAMYFCASSAGLPNQPQHFGDGTRLSIL.

The chain carries TRBV29-1 and TRBJ1-5; D is unresolved. This CDR3 has 12 residues. Germline CDR1 and CDR2: SQVTM and ANQGSEA. Trimming took off 7 bases at V and 4 bases at J, with 11 bases between the two ends. This CDR3 is CSALDGNQPQHF. CDR3 coding DNA: TGCAGCGCCCTGGACGGAAATCAGCCCCAGCATTTT.

There are a few counts of this clonotype. J is TRBJ1-1 and V is TRBV28, with TRBD1 matching 7 bases. J lost 0 bases, V lost 1 base, and 2 bases had no gene match. The CDR3 is 15 amino acids. Per the germline V gene, CDR1 is MDHEN and CDR2 is SYDVKM. CDR3 residues: CASSLLDRMNTEAFF. The CDR3 region has the DNA TGTGCCAGCAGTTTATTGGACAGGATGAACACTGAAGCTTTCTTT. The full variable domain, its missing parts supplied by reference TRBV28 and TRBJ1-1, is DVKVTQSSRYLVKRTGEKVFLECVQDMDHENMFWYRQDPGLGLRLIYFSYDVKMKEKGDIPEGYSVSREKKERFSLILESASTNQTSMYLCASSLLDRMNTEAFFGQGTRLTVV.

This clonotype was detected a few times. The genes are TRBV19 and TRBJ1-2; D is unclear. Trimming took 2 bases from V and 6 from J, leaving 16 bases between them. The CDR3 covers 15 residues. Germline V gene data show CDR1 as LNHDA and CDR2 as SQIVND (reference sequence). The CDR3, as DNA: TGTGCCAGTAGTATAAGCCTCCGGGCCGGGGATGGCTACACCTTC. This translates into CASSISLRAGDGYTF. Together with reference TRBV19 and TRBJ1-2, the CDR3 gives the full variable domain: DGGITQSPKYLFRKEGQNVTLSCEQNLNHDAMYWYRQDPGQGLRLIYYSQIVNDFQKGDIAEGYSVSREKKESFPLTVTSAQKNPTAFYLCASSISLRAGDGYTFGSGTRLTVV.

This clonotype was seen a handful of times. The chain links TRBV28 to TRBJ2-1; D uncertain. The ends were cut back, 2 bases at V and 8 bases at J, with 13 bases in the middle. From germline, CDR1 is MDHEN and CDR2 SYDVKM. The CDR3 totals 14 residues. CDR3 in amino acids: CASSLVGLQDEQFF. CDR3 coding DNA: TGTGCCAGCAGTTTAGTAGGGCTCCAGGATGAGCAGTTCTTC.

This chain uses TRBV2 with TRBJ2-3; D unclear. Between the trimmed V and J ends, which lost 7 bases and 5 bases, there was a span of 16 bases. CDR3 length: 14 residues. CDR1 and CDR2 (germline): SNHLY, FYNNEI. CDR3 loop: CASNPVGPGDTQYF. The CDR3 DNA is TGTGCCAGCAATCCCGTGGGCCCGGGAGATACGCAGTATTTT.

The J gene is TRBJ1-1, the V gene TRBV29-1, with D unclear. The CDR3 runs 13 residues. V was shortened by 2 bases and J by 1 base, with 8 bases between the two germline ends. CDR1 SQVTM and CDR2 ANQGSEA come from the germline V gene. CDR3 sequence reads: CSVESGPNTEAFF. CDR3 bases: TGCAGCGTTGAATCAGGACCGAACACTGAAGCTTTCTTT.

This clonotype was observed a handful of times. V gene TRBV10-3 combines with J gene TRBJ1-5; D is uncertain. CDR3 length: 13 amino acids. The germline gives CDR1 ENHRY, CDR2 SYGVKD. Trimming pared 10 bases from V and 5 bases from J, leaving 15 bases between. In nucleotides, the CDR3 is TGTGCCACGTCTCGCGGGGAGGATCAGCCCCAGCATTTT. Protein: CATSRGEDQPQHF.